A selection of T cell receptor beta chains follows, all from one sample in a study of T cell repertoires in ileal Crohn's disease. Method: immunoSEQ multiplex PCR; TCRdb's copy keeps in-frame clones and lacks some. The table includes 13,000 or so clones, 60% to 70% detected once. What was sequenced was ileal tissue. The receptors derive from an adult with Crohn's disease. Each CDR3 is given without its conserved first and last residue. Fields, in order: CDR3 protein, V gene, J gene, clone size. Some rows mark clone size as missing; the rest say once, few, many or name a class of expanded clone.

cdr3_aa: ASSLRPKEAGGAYYGYT; v_call: TRBV28; j_call: TRBJ1-2; clone_size: -
cdr3_aa: ASSPQQTSGDNEQF; v_call: TRBV18; j_call: TRBJ2-1; clone_size: -
cdr3_aa: ASNRHAENSYNSPLH; v_call: TRBV19; j_call: TRBJ1-6; clone_size: -
cdr3_aa: ASSLGSVNTEAF; v_call: TRBV7-9; j_call: TRBJ1-1; clone_size: few
cdr3_aa: ASSEAASGGAYEQY; v_call: TRBV6-1; j_call: TRBJ2-7; clone_size: few
cdr3_aa: ASRTGGNTGELF; v_call: TRBV5-1; j_call: TRBJ2-2; clone_size: few
cdr3_aa: ASSPRGQGVPVGELF; v_call: TRBV9; j_call: TRBJ2-2; clone_size: -
cdr3_aa: AWTPGTTNYEQY; v_call: TRBV30; j_call: TRBJ2-7; clone_size: -
cdr3_aa: ASSTNNYGYT; v_call: TRBV19; j_call: TRBJ1-2; clone_size: -
cdr3_aa: ASSLAAGGSSGYT; v_call: TRBV5-1; j_call: TRBJ1-2; clone_size: medium-sized
cdr3_aa: ASSPPSQGRGTYEQY; v_call: TRBV18; j_call: TRBJ2-7; clone_size: -
cdr3_aa: ASSRRRDAGELF; v_call: TRBV5-4; j_call: TRBJ2-2; clone_size: -
cdr3_aa: ASSTKGGGADTQY; v_call: TRBV11-3; j_call: TRBJ2-3; clone_size: -
cdr3_aa: ASSFGSNTEAF; v_call: TRBV5-5; j_call: TRBJ1-1; clone_size: few
cdr3_aa: ASSLFRGASTDTQY; v_call: TRBV27; j_call: TRBJ2-3; clone_size: -
cdr3_aa: ASSSPSVSLGTQY; v_call: TRBV27; j_call: TRBJ2-5; clone_size: -
cdr3_aa: ASLRRDSGVEY; v_call: TRBV6-5; j_call: TRBJ2-5; clone_size: -
cdr3_aa: ASSVEPMNTEAF; v_call: TRBV9; j_call: TRBJ1-1; clone_size: few
cdr3_aa: ASSLVRLAPVKY; v_call: TRBV7-2; j_call: TRBJ2-4; clone_size: -
cdr3_aa: SASSGGDEQY; v_call: TRBV29-1; j_call: TRBJ2-7; clone_size: -
cdr3_aa: ASSLSVDSSYEQY; v_call: TRBV5-4; j_call: TRBJ2-7; clone_size: once
cdr3_aa: ASSPRDGGIEQY; v_call: TRBV18; j_call: TRBJ2-7; clone_size: -
cdr3_aa: ASSPGASGGITYNEQF; v_call: TRBV18; j_call: TRBJ2-1; clone_size: -
cdr3_aa: ASSLGMGGANVLT; v_call: TRBV7-8; j_call: TRBJ2-6; clone_size: -
cdr3_aa: ASSSFQGADGELF; v_call: TRBV5-1; j_call: TRBJ2-2; clone_size: once
cdr3_aa: ASTRDRGPYGYT; v_call: TRBV6-1; j_call: TRBJ1-2; clone_size: medium-sized
cdr3_aa: ASSRQAGDAGELF; v_call: TRBV6-5; j_call: TRBJ2-2; clone_size: -
cdr3_aa: ASSEGDGKGLYGYT; v_call: TRBV25-1; j_call: TRBJ1-2; clone_size: -
cdr3_aa: ASSVGAGGNTIY; v_call: TRBV5-1; j_call: TRBJ1-3; clone_size: -
cdr3_aa: ASSWGHPLTYEQY; v_call: TRBV5-1; j_call: TRBJ2-7; clone_size: -
cdr3_aa: ASGPNTDTQY; v_call: TRBV7-8; j_call: TRBJ2-3; clone_size: -
cdr3_aa: ASSIPRTSGKETQY; v_call: TRBV21-1; j_call: TRBJ2-5; clone_size: -
cdr3_aa: ASSHVNEQF; v_call: TRBV4-2; j_call: TRBJ2-1; clone_size: -
cdr3_aa: ASSSLGNTIY; v_call: TRBV7-9; j_call: TRBJ1-3; clone_size: once
cdr3_aa: ASSGQRANVLT; v_call: TRBV7-3; j_call: TRBJ2-6; clone_size: -
cdr3_aa: ASSFEDIGYGYT; v_call: TRBV11-2; j_call: TRBJ1-2; clone_size: -
cdr3_aa: ASSRSLAGGKEQY; v_call: TRBV19; j_call: TRBJ2-7; clone_size: -
cdr3_aa: ASRSVGQGEAF; v_call: TRBV2; j_call: TRBJ1-1; clone_size: -
cdr3_aa: ASSLTGALDYGYT; v_call: TRBV19; j_call: TRBJ1-2; clone_size: once
cdr3_aa: SVETGDYYDNTEAF; v_call: TRBV29-1; j_call: TRBJ1-1; clone_size: -
cdr3_aa: ASSLSGGAQVEETQY; v_call: TRBV4-2; j_call: TRBJ2-5; clone_size: once
cdr3_aa: ASSEAGGWTDTQY; v_call: TRBV6-1; j_call: TRBJ2-3; clone_size: -
cdr3_aa: ASSAPGTQTYEQY; v_call: TRBV5-1; j_call: TRBJ2-7; clone_size: -
cdr3_aa: ASSPPWTWLF; v_call: TRBV2; j_call: TRBJ1-4; clone_size: -
cdr3_aa: ASSGGQGPDQPQH; v_call: TRBV2; j_call: TRBJ1-5; clone_size: -